This is a list of T cell receptor beta chains from one sample in a study of blood T cell repertoires in COVID-19. Using immunoSEQ multiplex PCR, the repertoire was profiled, and TCRdb retains in-frame clones only, with some absent. The sample holds about 480,000 clones, 88% seen once. The sequenced material came from PBMCs or T cells enriched from blood (not recorded which). The receptors stem from a woman between 55 and 75 years old who had recovered from COVID-19. The CDR3 runs from the conserved cysteine through the conserved F or W. The order of the fields is D gene, J gene, clone size, V gene, CDR3 DNA, CDR3 protein. D genes are given only for firm matches. Clone size, where shown, is once, few, many, or a class for clones that have expanded.

D: TRBD2
J: TRBJ2-5
size: -
V: TRBV18
DNA: TGTGCCAGCTCTCTCACAACCGGGACTAGCGGCCAAGAGACCCAGTACTTC
CDR3: CASSLTTGTSGQETQYF

D: TRBD1
J: TRBJ1-6
size: few
V: TRBV25-1
DNA: TGTGCCAGCACGGGGGACAGGGGGCCTAATTCACCCCTCCACTTT
CDR3: CASTGDRGPNSPLHF

D: -
J: TRBJ1-2
size: -
V: TRBV5-1
DNA: TGCGCCAGCAGCTTGGAAGCAGGGGTCCTTGGCTATGGCTACACCTTC
CDR3: CASSLEAGVLGYGYTF

D: -
J: TRBJ1-4
size: -
V: TRBV5-1
DNA: TGCGCCAGCAGCCCCCTCGGGAACCTTAATGAAAAACTGTTTTTT
CDR3: CASSPLGNLNEKLFF

D: -
J: TRBJ1-1
size: -
V: TRBV28
DNA: TGTGCCGCCGGGGGGCTCACTGAAGCTTTCTTT
CDR3: CAAGGLTEAFF

D: TRBD1
J: TRBJ1-5
size: -
V: TRBV7-9
DNA: TGTGCCAGCAGCTTAGCGGACAGGATTGATCAGCCCCAGCATTTT
CDR3: CASSLADRIDQPQHF

D: -
J: TRBJ2-1
size: -
V: TRBV12-3/TRBV12-4
DNA: TGTGCCAGCAGCCTCAACACCCGCACAGGGTTCTTC
CDR3: CASSLNTRTGFF

D: -
J: TRBJ2-7
size: -
V: TRBV6-5
DNA: TGTGCCAGCAGTTTCCGGAAACAGGGCCCCTACGAGCAGTACTTC
CDR3: CASSFRKQGPYEQYF

D: TRBD1
J: TRBJ1-4
size: -
V: TRBV25-1
DNA: TGTGCCAGCAGTAAACGGGGGACAGTACGTGAAAAACTGTTTTTT
CDR3: CASSKRGTVREKLFF

D: TRBD1
J: TRBJ2-3
size: -
V: TRBV24-1
DNA: TGTGCCACCAGTGATTCGGACAGGTCTAAACGATCTAGCACAGATACGCAGTATTTT
CDR3: CATSDSDRSKRSSTDTQYF

D: TRBD2
J: TRBJ2-5
size: -
V: TRBV28
DNA: TGTGCCAGCAGTTTACTTAGCGGGGGCGTAACCCAGTACTTC
CDR3: CASSLLSGGVTQYF

D: -
J: TRBJ2-1
size: -
V: TRBV6-5
DNA: TGTGCCAGCTGTCATTTAGGAGTGGATGAGCAGTTCTTC
CDR3: CASCHLGVDEQFF

D: -
J: TRBJ2-3
size: -
V: TRBV7-9
DNA: TGTGCCAGCAGCTTTCGCCAAGTCAGGCCGCCCACAGATACGCAGTATTTT
CDR3: CASSFRQVRPPTDTQYF

D: -
J: TRBJ2-3
size: -
V: TRBV13
DNA: TGTGCCAGCAGCCCACCGACAAGATTTAGCACAGATACGCAGTATTTT
CDR3: CASSPPTRFSTDTQYF

D: -
J: TRBJ1-2
size: once
V: TRBV9
DNA: TGTGCCAGCAGCCTCGGGGTAGGGCCCGGTCGGGGCTACACCTTC
CDR3: CASSLGVGPGRGYTF

D: -
J: TRBJ2-1
size: once
V: TRBV4-2
DNA: TGTGCCAGCAGCCTACGACTAGAATCCTGGGATGAGCAGTTCTTC
CDR3: CASSLRLESWDEQFF

D: -
J: TRBJ2-3
size: -
V: TRBV10-1
DNA: TGCGCCAGCAGTAGGAGGGGAGATACGCAGTATTTT
CDR3: CASSRRGDTQYF

D: TRBD1
J: TRBJ1-2
size: -
V: TRBV28
DNA: TGTGCCAGCAGCAGAAGGGGGCCTAATGGCTACACCTTC
CDR3: CASSRRGPNGYTF

D: TRBD2
J: TRBJ2-2
size: -
V: TRBV3-1/TRBV3-2
DNA: TGTGCCAGCAGCTACACCCTGGGACTAGCCGGGGAGCTGTTTTTT
CDR3: CASSYTLGLAGELFF

D: -
J: TRBJ1-5
size: -
V: TRBV18
DNA: TGTGCCAGCTCTCAAGCTGGCGGGAATCAGCCCCAGCATTTT
CDR3: CASSQAGGNQPQHF

D: -
J: TRBJ1-3
size: -
V: TRBV9
DNA: TGTGCCAGCAGCGTAGGGGGCATCGGAAACACCATATATTTT
CDR3: CASSVGGIGNTIYF

D: -
J: TRBJ1-6
size: -
V: TRBV11-2
DNA: TGTGCCAGCAGCCAGAGGCGAGTGGGCTCCTATAATTCACCCCTCCACTTT
CDR3: CASSQRRVGSYNSPLHF

D: -
J: TRBJ1-1
size: few
V: TRBV11-2
DNA: TGTGCCAGCAGCCGTGTGGCAGGTGAAGCTTTCTTT
CDR3: CASSRVAGEAFF

D: TRBD2
J: TRBJ2-3
size: -
V: TRBV5-1
DNA: TGCGCCAGCAGATCAAGTAGCGGGGGTTCTAGCACAGATACGCAGTATTTT
CDR3: CASRSSSGGSSTDTQYF

D: TRBD1
J: TRBJ2-5
size: -
V: TRBV2
DNA: TGTGCCAGCAGCGAAGGGACAGTCCCAGCCCAGTACTTC
CDR3: CASSEGTVPAQYF

D: TRBD1
J: TRBJ1-1
size: -
V: TRBV5-6
DNA: TGTGCCAGCAGCTTGACAGGGGAGAACACTGAAGCTTTCTTT
CDR3: CASSLTGENTEAFF

D: TRBD1
J: TRBJ1-1
size: -
V: TRBV30
DNA: TGTGCCTGGAGTAGAGGACAGGGAATCACTGAAGCTTTCTTT
CDR3: CAWSRGQGITEAFF

D: -
J: TRBJ1-1
size: -
V: TRBV28
DNA: TGTGCCAGCAGTACCTCTACCATGAACACTGAAGCTTTCTTT
CDR3: CASSTSTMNTEAFF

D: -
J: TRBJ1-6
size: -
V: TRBV7-2
DNA: TGTGCCAGCAGCTTAGTTTCAGGGAAAAATTCACCCCTCCACTTT
CDR3: CASSLVSGKNSPLHF